This note documents a single T cell receptor (beta chain) sequence. Its target is not known. The data were taken from a study of T-cell memory formation after mild COVID-19. Looking at the study overall: The study found TCR clusters largely donor specific. General observations from the study: Proof of SARS-CoV-2 specificity was absent for the second-wave clones that crested on day 37. Largely, contracting CD4+ clones fell within CM and EM, and contracting CD8+ clones within EMRA. Contracting clones from day 15 to 85 had balanced CD4/CD8; later expanders favoured CD4+.

TCRdb redid the calling of the 5' RACE reads with MiXCR, one entry per CDR3 protein. The table records roughly 100,000 distinct CDR3 sequences, about a sixth of them present only once. Looked up from germline, CDR1 is MNHEY and CDR2 is SMNVEV (reference sequence). The V end was cut by 6 bases, the J end by 6 bases, with 18 bases between. The CDR3 is 14 residues long. Source material: PBMCs or a T cell subset sorted from them (not recorded which). The rearrangement joins TRBV27 to TRBJ2-7; D may be TRBD2 (7 bases). The TCR comes from an adult woman who had mild COVID-19 (a few samples of this study predate the infection). Cell type and time point are not known. The CDR3 protein is CASSPQRGGFEQYF. The CDR3 DNA is TGTGCCAGCAGCCCCCAAAGGGGGGGGTTCGAGCAGTACTTC.